This T cell receptor beta chain was sequenced during a study of vaccination and CD4 T cells after COVID-19. Background on the study: Stimulation of cells relied on overlapping spike peptides derived from SARS-CoV-2, HCoV-NL63, HCoV-OC43 and HCoV-229E.

The Oncomine TCR Beta short-read assay was applied to DNA of cultured CD4+ T cells. The genomic DNA was obtained from cultured CD4+ T cells by extraction with the QIAamp micro DNA kit. Using its own MiXCR run on the PCR reads, TCRdb lists one record per CDR3 protein. The sample consists of under 20,000 distinct CDR3 sequences, roughly 49% of them appearing once. With respect to this clonotype: Its antigen is undetermined.

Treatment defined: approximately 9-day PBMC culture with coronavirus spike peptide pools or control peptides (ViraFEST assay). The specimen was CD4+ T cells from blood, cultured in vitro, collected before SARS-CoV-2 vaccination. This receptor was obtained from a human donor who had recovered from COVID-19.

CDR3 protein: CASGQSLTQGGNQPQHF. The CDR3 DNA reads TGTGCCAGCGGACAGAGCCTCACCCAAGGGGGCAATCAGCCCCAGCATTTT. The chain employs TRBV21-1 and TRBJ1-5; TRBD1, the D gene given by the table, was not confirmed from the DNA. TRBV21-1 is assigned pseudogene status. The CDR3 spans 17 residues.